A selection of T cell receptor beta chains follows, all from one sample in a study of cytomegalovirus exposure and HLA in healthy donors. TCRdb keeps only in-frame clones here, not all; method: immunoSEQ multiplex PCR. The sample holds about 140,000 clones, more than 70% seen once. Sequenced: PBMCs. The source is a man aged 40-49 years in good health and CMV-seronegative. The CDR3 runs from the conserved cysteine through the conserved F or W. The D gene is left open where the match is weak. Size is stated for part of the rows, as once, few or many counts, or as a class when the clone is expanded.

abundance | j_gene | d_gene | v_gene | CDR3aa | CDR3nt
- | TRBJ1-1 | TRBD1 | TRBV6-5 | CASRWDSIPGSEAFF | TGTGCCAGCAGGTGGGACAGCATACCAGGTTCTGAAGCTTTCTTT
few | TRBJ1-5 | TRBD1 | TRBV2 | CASSEGQGYQPQHF | TGTGCCAGCAGTGAGGGACAGGGGTATCAGCCCCAGCATTTT
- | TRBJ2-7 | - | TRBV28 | CATTKPYGRGEQYF | TGTGCCACGACTAAACCTTACGGACGTGGCGAGCAGTACTTC
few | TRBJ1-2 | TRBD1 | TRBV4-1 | CASSPTGGSGGYTF | TGCGCCAGCAGCCCTACAGGGGGATCAGGAGGCTACACCTTC
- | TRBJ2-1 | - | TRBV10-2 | CASRERGIYEQFF | TGCGCCAGCAGGGAACGGGGGATTTATGAGCAGTTCTTC
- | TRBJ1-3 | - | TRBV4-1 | CASSLTGSGNTIYF | TGCGCCAGCAGTCTGACAGGCTCTGGAAACACCATATATTTT
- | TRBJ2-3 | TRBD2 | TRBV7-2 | CASSFPPGLAGSDTQYF | TGTGCCAGCAGCTTCCCTCCGGGACTAGCGGGATCAGATACGCAGTATTTT
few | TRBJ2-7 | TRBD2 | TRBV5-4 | CASSVTSDPYEQYF | TGTGCCAGCAGCGTTACTAGCGACCCCTACGAGCAGTACTTC
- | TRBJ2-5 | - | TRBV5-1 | CASSLMAHQETQYF | TGCGCCAGCAGCTTGATGGCTCACCAAGAGACCCAGTACTTC
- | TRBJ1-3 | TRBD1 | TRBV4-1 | CASSQGGQGWWDTIYF | TGCGCCAGCAGCCAAGGTGGACAGGGATGGTGGGACACCATATATTTT
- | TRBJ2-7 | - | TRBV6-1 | CASSTGLDWSYEQYF | TGTGCCAGCAGTACCGGGTTGGACTGGTCCTACGAGCAGTACTTC